The 23 T cell receptor beta chains below were found in one sample sequenced in a study of blood T cells in healthy people across ages. With a J-beta primer mix and a sample-barcoded 5' primer, a second PCR ran about 7 to 12 cycles. TCRdb analysed the 5' RACE reads with MiXCR anew, one entry per CDR3 protein. The sample holds under 1,000,000 distinct CDR3 sequences; 30% to 45% are singletons and the top ten take roughly 13%. Input material: blood. Receptors originate from a man between 18 and 29 years old in good health.

This chain connects TRBV20-1 to TRBJ2-1, with 13 bases aligning to TRBD2. The assigned J gene may be wrong: the sequence end matches TRBJ2-7 better. The germline V gene has CDR1 DFQATT and CDR2 SNEGSKA (reference sequence). The CDR3 length is 15 residues. CDR3 sequence: CSAPTSGGSYNEQYF. The CDR3 DNA sequence: TGCAGTGCCCCGACTAGCGGGGGGTCATACAATGAGCAGTACTTC.

The chain uses TRBV2 and TRBJ2-1, with D possibly TRBD2 on 5 matching bases. Germline V lookup: CDR1 SNHLY, CDR2 FYNNEI. CDR3 length: 14 residues. V was trimmed by 8 bases and J by 2 bases, leaving 13 bases between them. In DNA, the CDR3 is TGTGCCAGCGATACTAGGACCCCCTACAATGAGCAGTTCTTC. This codes for CASDTRTPYNEQFF.

This clonotype appeared many times. V is TRBV20-1 and J is TRBJ1-2; unclear D gene. Trimming left V 5 bases short and J 2 bases short, with 12 bases between. CDR1 and CDR2 from the germline V gene are DFQATT and SNEGSKA (reference sequence). The CDR3 sequence is 13 residues long. The CDR3 DNA reads as TGCAGTGCTCCGAATCAGCCGAACTATGGCTACACCTTC. Amino acids: CSAPNQPNYGYTF.

The chain joins TRBV20-1 to TRBJ1-3; no firm D call. The germline CDR1 and CDR2 sequences are DFQATT and SNEGSKA (reference sequence). V lost 6 bases, J lost 1 base, and 16 bases lay in between. CDR3 length: 15 residues. CDR3 amino acids: CSALDGYGSGNTIYF. CDR3 nucleotides: TGCAGTGCCCTGGACGGGTATGGGTCTGGAAACACCATATATTTT.

This clonotype showed up just a few times. An end of the junction does not agree with germline; a read error may underlie this. The V call is TRBV29-1, the J call TRBJ1-2, with D tentatively TRBD1 (6 bases). This CDR3 is 12 amino acids long. The germline V gene encodes CDR1 SQVTM and CDR2 ANQGSEA. The CDR3: CAEGGASYGYTF. The CDR3 DNA reads TGTGCAGAGGGGGGAGCCTCCTATGGCTACACCTTC.

This clonotype has just a few counts. The chain recombines TRBV19 with TRBJ2-6; a possible D gene is TRBD1 (6 bases). CDR3 length equals 15 residues. From germline, CDR1 is LNHDA and CDR2 SQIVND (reference sequence). V lost 7 bases and J lost 4, with 14 bases in between. The CDR3 is CASISTGYGANVLTF. The CDR3 DNA sequence: TGTGCCAGTATCTCCACAGGGTACGGGGCCAACGTCCTGACTTTC.

The chain carries TRBV12-3 or TRBV12-4 and TRBJ1-1, with D uncertain. The CDR3 spans 13 residues. The V end was cut by 6 bases, the J end by 5 bases, with 13 bases between. CDR3 in amino acids: CASRSGLRTEAFF. CDR3 bases: TGTGCCAGCAGATCTGGATTGAGAACTGAAGCTTTCTTT.

This chain joins TRBV27 and TRBJ1-5, with a tentative D call TRBD1 (5 bases). The CDR3 length is 14 residues. Germline CDR1 is MNHEY and CDR2 is SMNVEV (reference sequence). Trimming took 5 bases from V and 5 from J, leaving 13 bases between them. The CDR3 region is CASSSRGVYQPQHF. The CDR3 nucleotides read TGTGCCAGCAGTAGCCGGGGGGTCTATCAGCCCCAGCATTTT.

J is TRBJ1-4 and V is TRBV7-2, with D unclear. V gave up 3 bases and J gave up 7 bases, with 9 bases separating them. CDR1 and CDR2 (germline): SGHTA, FQGNSA. The CDR3 is 13 residues long. The CDR3 reads CASSLVFREKLFF. The CDR3 nucleotides are TGTGCCAGCAGCTTGGTGTTTCGTGAAAAACTGTTTTTT.

This clonotype was seen more than once but under ten times. V and J are TRBV6-2 or TRBV6-3 and TRBJ1-4, with D unclear. CDR3 length equals 15 residues. The germline V gene encodes CDR1 MNHEY and CDR2 SVGEGT. Deletions cut 4 bases from V and 7 bases from J, with 16 bases between. The DNA for the CDR3 is TGTGCCAGCAGTTCGCCCCCGGGAAGTGGTGAAAAACTGTTTTTT. Translating gives CASSSPPGSGEKLFF.

The rearrangement uses TRBV20-1 and TRBJ2-1; TRBD2 matches at 9 bases. From germline, CDR1 is DFQATT and CDR2 SNEGSKA (reference sequence). This CDR3 region has 19 residues. With V trimmed by 4 bases and J by 9 bases, 25 bases remained unmatched. In DNA form, the CDR3 reads TGCAGTGCTAACCCACGTCCCGGGCGGGGGGGCTCGTGGTTCCGTGAGCAGTTCTTC. Translating gives CSANPRPGRGGSWFREQFF.

The chain joins TRBV5-1 to TRBJ1-6; no definite D call. The CDR3 is 16 residues long. Germline CDR1 is SGHRS and CDR2 is YFSETQ. V was clipped by 2 bases and J by 6 bases, with 15 bases between them. The CDR3 protein is CASSLSGGSRNSPLHF. CDR3 nucleotides: TGCGCCAGCAGCTTATCGGGTGGATCGCGTAATTCACCCCTCCACTTT.

This clonotype was detected only a few times. The chain combines TRBV9 with TRBJ2-3, with TRBD1 matching over 7 bases. The CDR3 loop spans 17 amino acids. The trim removed 3 bases at V and 0 bases at J, leaving 10 bases unmatched. Germline V gene lookup returns CDR1 SGDLS and CDR2 YYNGEE. The CDR3 sequence is CASSAVTGTASTDTQYF. CDR3 sequence (DNA): TGTGCCAGCAGCGCAGTTACCGGGACAGCTAGCACAGATACGCAGTATTTT.

The chain joins TRBV20-1 to TRBJ1-5; weak D call: TRBD1 (5 bases). The CDR3 sequence is 13 residues long. The V and J ends lost 3 bases and 5 bases respectively, with 11 bases between them. Germline-derived CDR1 and CDR2 are DFQATT and SNEGSKA (reference sequence). The DNA of the CDR3 is TGCAGTGCTAGTCGAGGGGCTTATCAGCCCCAGCATTTT. As protein: CSASRGAYQPQHF.

This clonotype was picked up many times. The chain couples TRBV7-8 to TRBJ2-7; TRBD1 matches at 7 bases. V trimming: 5 bases; J trimming: 4 bases; junction bases outside the gene matches: 11. CDR1 and CDR2 from the germline V gene are SGHVS and FQNEAQ. This CDR3 has 15 residues. The CDR3: CASSLYVGQPYEQYF. The CDR3 coding sequence is TGTGCCAGCAGCCTGTATGTGGGACAGCCTTACGAGCAGTACTTC.

This clonotype was seen just once. A much larger clone differs by one base, so this may be a read error. The chain employs TRBV12-3 or TRBV12-4 and TRBJ1-2, with D tentatively TRBD1 (5 bases). Trimming left V 6 bases short and J 9 bases short, with 11 bases between. The CDR3 sequence is 11 residues long. DNA for the CDR3: TGTGCCAGCAGCACAGGTGGCTGCTACACCTTC. Its translation: CASSTGGCYTF.

This rearrangement joins TRBV20-1 to TRBJ2-3; D might be TRBD1 or TRBD2, each matching 6 bases. The CDR3 extends over 14 amino acids. Trimming pared 6 bases from V and 1 base from J, leaving 14 bases between. The V gene's germline CDR1 is DFQATT and CDR2 SNEGSKA (reference sequence). CDR3 protein: CSAQYREGTDTQYF. CDR3 nucleotides: TGCAGTGCCCAATACAGGGAGGGCACAGATACGCAGTATTTT.

The chain carries TRBV4-2 and TRBJ1-4, with TRBD1 matching over 7 bases. Per the germline V gene, CDR1 is LGHNA and CDR2 is YNFKEQ. Losses at the gene ends were 3 bases for V and 3 bases for J; bases not matched to a gene: 10. This CDR3 region has 17 residues. The chain's CDR3 is CASSQDPQGGPNEKLFF. In DNA, the CDR3 is TGTGCCAGCAGCCAGGACCCCCAGGGGGGCCCTAATGAAAAACTGTTTTTT.

At least ten counts were recorded for this clonotype. This sequence joins TRBV4-2 and TRBJ1-2; D unclear. This CDR3 comprises 14 residues. V was shortened by 0 bases and J by 7 bases, with 12 bases between the two germline ends. Germline V gene lookup returns CDR1 LGHNA and CDR2 YNFKEQ. As DNA, the CDR3 is TGTGCCAGCAGCCAAGAGGTCGGGGAGCGTGGCTACACCTTC. Its protein product is CASSQEVGERGYTF.

The CDR3 sequence: CSATDRGNQPQHF. DNA of the CDR3: TGCAGTGCTACCGACAGGGGCAATCAGCCCCAGCATTTT. V usage is TRBV20-1 and J usage is TRBJ1-5; 7 nucleotides match TRBD1. CDR1 is DFQATT and CDR2 is SNEGSKA in the germline V gene (reference sequence). This CDR3 is 13 amino acids long. With 4 bases clipped from V and 2 bases from J, the junction kept 2 bases outside the gene matches.

Points on this clonotype: Given a much more abundant clone one base away, this may be a read error. V gene TRBV20-1 combines with J gene TRBJ1-2; tentatively, D is TRBD1 (6 bases). The CDR3 is 11 amino acids. Germline V lookup: CDR1 DFQATT, CDR2 SNEGSKA (reference sequence). CDR3 nucleotides: TGCGGTGCTAGAGACGGGGGCGGCTACACCTTC. Translation: CGARDGGGYTF.

The rearrangement links TRBV4-2 to TRBJ1-1; no definite D call. Germline-derived CDR1 and CDR2 are LGHNA and YNFKEQ. The V and J ends lost 1 base and 0 bases respectively, with 9 bases between them. CDR3 size: 15 residues. CDR3 bases: TGTGCCAGCAGCCAAGGTGGCAGATTGAACACTGAAGCTTTCTTT. It translates to CASSQGGRLNTEAFF.

A note on this clonotype: Its ends do not fully match the called genes, so a read error is possible. This chain joins TRBV5-1 and TRBJ1-1; weak D call: TRBD1 (5 bases). The CDR3 contains 14 residues. Germline V gives CDR1 SGHRS, CDR2 YFSETQ. CDR3 residues: CASGLGGFSTEAFF. In nucleotides, the CDR3 is TGCGCCAGCGGCTTGGGGGGGTTCTCGACTGAAGCTTTCTTT.